This TCR beta chain is drawn from a study of blood T cells in healthy people across ages. Findings and limits, study-wide: Underestimates were what the diversity estimates from one million T cells were considered to be. A strong correlation between TCR beta diversity and naive T cell percentage was seen.

A J-beta primer mix and a sample-barcoded 5' primer were used in a second PCR of about 7 to 12 cycles. From the 5' RACE reads, TCRdb called clonotypes with MiXCR, one entry per CDR3 protein. The sample records about 1,500,000 distinct CDR3 sequences, over 25% being singletons. The CDR3 loop spans 14 amino acids. Germline V lookup: CDR1 SGHRS, CDR2 YFSETQ. J was trimmed by 6 bases and V by 5 bases; bases with no gene match: 9. To note about this clonotype: The antigen is undetermined.

Each donor gave approximately 9.7 milliliters of peripheral blood. Samples each had at least 5 micrograms of total RNA extracted. This TCR derives from a woman in her thirties in good health. The chain employs TRBV5-1 and TRBJ2-7; TRBD1 matches 9 bases. Sequencing input: blood. CDR3 protein: CASSPRDRVTEQYF. Here the CDR3 DNA reads TGCGCCAGCAGTCCCCGGGACAGGGTAACCGAGCAGTACTTC.